Each of the 4 T cell receptor beta chains below was sequenced from the same sample in a study of T cell repertoires in cytomegalovirus infection. TCRdb recomputed calls from the reads with MiXCR, one row per CDR3 protein. The sample has fewer than 550,000 distinct CDR3 sequences; about 30% are singletons. Sequenced: PBMCs. The receptors derive from a human donor in good health (CMV status not recorded). Some clones in this sample may be carry-over from other donors' samples.

In its sample, this clonotype was seen a few times. The chain links TRBV27 to TRBJ1-2, with 8 nucleotides matching TRBD1. The V segment lost 5 bases and the J segment 2 bases; nucleotides outside the gene matches: 13. Germline CDR1 is MNHEY and CDR2 is SMNVEV (reference sequence). The CDR3 runs to 17 residues. The CDR3 DNA sequence: TGTGCCAGCAGTCCCACATACCGGGACAGGCTAAACTATGGCTACACCTTC. Its translation is CASSPTYRDRLNYGYTF.

This clonotype has a count of ten or more. The chain uses TRBV7-2 and TRBJ1-2; D unclear. Germline-derived CDR1 and CDR2 are SGHTA and FQGNSA. Between the trimmed V and J ends, which lost 0 bases and 3 bases, there was a span of 11 bases. CDR3 length equals 15 residues. CDR3 region: CASSLAYGSYYGYTF. The CDR3 DNA is TGTGCCAGCAGCTTAGCTTACGGCAGCTACTATGGCTACACCTTC.

This rearrangement joins TRBV10-3 to TRBJ1-5, with unresolved D. Trimming took off 7 bases at V and 2 bases at J, with 9 bases between the two ends. Germline loops: CDR1 ENHRY, CDR2 SYGVKD. This CDR3 spans 13 amino acids. CDR3 sequence: CAIKGPGNQPQHF. The CDR3 DNA is TGTGCCATCAAAGGTCCCGGCAATCAGCCCCAGCATTTT.

The V and J genes are TRBV6-2 or TRBV6-3 and TRBJ2-1; 14 bases are a match to TRBD2. The CDR3 length is 17 residues. V was pared by 5 bases and J by 7 bases, with 10 bases of the junction left unmatched. The germline gives CDR1 MNHEY, CDR2 SVGEGT. Here the CDR3 reads CASSRGTSGSLWNEQFF. The DNA of the CDR3 is TGTGCCAGCAGTCGAGGGACTAGCGGGAGTTTATGGAATGAGCAGTTCTTC.